This T cell receptor (beta chain) was captured in a study of cytomegalovirus exposure and HLA in healthy donors (dated by TCRdb to 2017 to 2019). Regarding the research as a whole: According to an earlier analysis of around 600 of the donors, roughly 180 million T cells yielded 95 million to 140 million unique TCR beta sequences and approximately 300 Gb of sequence data. Rather than drawing on any new phenotypic data, the later analysis identified candidate immune exposures from TCR beta sequences and the way those sequences occurred across donors. Using immunosequencing, the study profiled T cell repertoires from around 670 subjects and related those repertoires to cytomegalovirus serostatus. A later analysis re-analyzed previously published TCR beta repertoires from 550 to 700 donors and added high-resolution HLA genotyping to study TCR occurrence patterns. An earlier analysis of 587 of the donors applied high-throughput TCR beta sequencing to assess whether each TCR beta V gene segment acted as functional or pseudogenic. Roughly 5 DR-DQ haplotypes were handled as single units for association and clustering, since linkage in the cohort was strong. The genetic ancestry cluster associated with self-reported Caucasian donors included 81% of the 398 genotyped donors. The study aimed to test whether cataloging public T cell receptors could reveal signatures of past pathogen exposure. Donor age, sex, ethnicity and CMV serostatus were compiled alongside the repertoire data. All discovery cohort repertoires had been generated on a single sequencing platform. Typing coverage varied by locus: roughly 620-640 donors for A, B, C, DRB1 and DQB1; 522 for DQA1; approximately 610 for DPA1; roughly 450 for DPB1. To predict cytomegalovirus infection status, the study brought together high-throughput TCR immunosequencing, statistical association of individual TCRs with disease status, and machine learning. An early release that covered about 600 HLA-typed donors contained about 300 gigabases of sequencing data and approximately 85 million unique TCR sequences. A separate validation cohort of approximately 120 different subjects was used in addition to the 666-subject first cohort. Among 300 to 500 genotyped donors of the cohort, an average of around 250,000 unique TCR beta nucleotide sequences was sequenced per donor, of which 15% to 20% were non-productive. Genome-wide SNP genotypes for about 65% of the 666 donors were used in a later genetic analysis, which treated that subset as a discovery cohort. Both class I and class II loci were covered by HLA typing, at four-digit resolution. What the study reported, not specific to this receptor: Most TCR sequences were seen in very few donors, while some public TCRs were found in many individuals. A cluster of highly shared sequence variants was judged likely to represent a technical artifact of the sequencing pipeline. Compared with equally common non-associated chains, HLA-associated TCR beta chains in a later analysis were more clonally expanded and had lower generation probabilities. According to a later analysis, TCR association rates differed among HLA loci, with DRB1 alleles showing the most associated TCRs and HLA-C alleles showing the fewest. A later analysis associated 16,951 TCR beta sequences with specific HLA alleles at a false discovery rate of 0.05. The authors suggested that the approach could potentially be extended to other disease states and immunological phenotypes. An association between a missense DCLRE1C variant and V-gene and J-gene trimming of TCR beta chains was found in a later genetic analysis and replicated in an independent cohort. In vitro tests confirmed that a few of the cytomegalovirus-associated TCR beta chains recognize cytomegalovirus antigens. Correlated functional status among segregating V segments might be attributable to linkage disequilibrium, but an unknown experimental factor could not be ruled out. According to a later genetic analysis, donors in an Asian-associated ancestry cluster had fewer N-insertions in productive TCRs than the roughly 670-donor mean. Sequencing depth was assumed to be roughly uniform across donors in the presence/absence analyses, though that assumption may not hold. Most CMV-associated TCR beta chains appeared to be HLA-restricted in a later analysis, and the HLA associations seemed to be driven largely by CMV exposure. For the cohort, immune exposure information was limited to CMV serostatus. A further reported finding was that TCR beta sequences accurately predicted the HLA-A and HLA-B alleles for most subjects in the first cohort. The classifier was reported to diagnose cytomegalovirus status with high specificity and sensitivity in both the original cohort and the validation cohort. According to a later analysis, parvovirus B19, influenza, CMV and Epstein-Barr virus appeared linked to several top co-occurrence clusters. The study gave a list of under 200 TCR beta chains associated with cytomegalovirus. In an earlier analysis of 587 of the donors, most TCR beta V segments appeared in productive rearrangements about 87% or about 30% of the time, broadly matching IMGT annotations. Because counts were too low, roughly 16 rarely observed V segments, including chromosome 9 orphons, were left out of the earlier analysis of several hundred of the donors. This cohort had only TCR beta chains sequenced, and the lack of alpha or paired-chain data limited which features could be detected. HLA typing was unavailable for some donors at each locus, so association tests used only the typed subset. Strong co-occurrence of HLA alleles, especially DR and DQ, made assigning TCR associations to individual alleles difficult.

The method was the immunoSEQ multiplex PCR assay. For the multiplex PCR, a mixture combining 60 forward primers for TCR Vbeta segments and 13 reverse primers for TCR Jbeta segments was used. A multiplex PCR assay on genomic DNA amplified the CDR3 region of rearranged TCR beta genes. Amplified TCR beta libraries were sequenced as 87-base-pair reads on the Illumina HiSeq System. On the study's bioinformatics: In a later analysis, around 80 million unique TCR beta chains were counted across the roughly 670 repertoires, and roughly 9.9 million of these chains were shared by at least two donors. To remove PCR and sequencing errors, raw reads were error-corrected and collapsed into unique sequences using a nearest-neighbor algorithm that merged closely related sequences. V, D and J gene segments were assigned by aligning CDR3 sequences to IMGT reference sequences. For a sequence to be retained, a match of at least six nucleotides to both a V gene segment and a J gene segment was required. Rearrangements were called productive when the CDR3 lacked stop codons and stayed in frame with V and J; all others were non-productive. Following IMGT convention, CDR3 was defined as the stretch from the second conserved V-encoded cysteine to the conserved J-encoded phenylalanine. The earlier analysis of 500 to 650 of the donors excluded any sequence lacking an unambiguous match to a single V gene segment. In an earlier analysis of roughly 500 of the donors, V segments were called functional above 56.7% productive rearrangements and were called segregating when the between-donor standard deviation exceeded 5%. A statistical classification framework was built to diagnose cytomegalovirus status from the catalog of TCR beta chain sequences. V and J gene assignment, in a later analysis, came from comparing TCR nucleotide sequences with IMGT/GENE-DB human TR gene sequences. The TCRdist pipeline was used in a later analysis to assign CDR3 sequences and most-parsimonious VDJ recombination scenarios. In a later analysis, every TCR beta chain was defined by the combination of its CDR3 amino acid sequence and its V-gene family, and reads without a unique V-gene family were dropped. A later analysis removed 550 to 700 highly shared, low-generation-probability nucleotide sequences to deal with suspected cross-contamination and a sequencing artifact. A later analysis calculated a clonal expansion index for each public chain from normalized within-repertoire ranks of inferred template counts. In a later analysis, generation probabilities were computed using a VDJ recombination model fitted to out-of-frame rearrangements, and the results were checked against IGoR. In a later analysis, hypergeometric tests were used to score TCR-TCR, TCR-HLA and TCR-CMV co-occurrence, with a repertoire-size bias correction applied to TCR pairs. A later analysis estimated false discovery rates by permuting HLA or CMV assignments 20 times. In a later analysis, co-occurring TCRs were grouped with DBSCAN, and TCRdist sequence similarity was added when clustering was performed within HLA-allele-positive subsets. Co-occurrence clustering excluded repertoires with fewer than 30,000 or more than 120,000 public chains, plus five with anomalous nucleotide sharing. TCRdb carries this immuneACCESS record with in-frame sequences only. Its versions omit some clonotypes, under half of them owing to an unresolved V gene in the studies checked, with the rest unexplained. V and J calls and clone size come straight from that table; D and trimming were deduced from the DNA. Present in this sample are around 140,000 clones, over 70% of which were seen just once. Roughly 1.5% of the sample comes from the top ten.

The cohort consisted of hundreds of healthy bone marrow donors. Cohort members were all nominally healthy when sampled, although unrecorded immune exposures were likely present. The donor was CMV seronegative and was included in the group of 352 seronegative cohort members. A peripheral blood sample was collected from each donor, and TCR beta sequencing was performed on peripheral blood mononuclear cells. The Qiagen DNeasy Blood Extraction Kit was used to extract genomic DNA from the blood cell samples. In the case of this clone: This clone's antigen is unknown. Per-base quality was not reported, and no clone a single base away is much larger than it.

The sequence was obtained from a woman between 18 and 29 years old in good health and CMV-seronegative. Material: PBMCs.

The CDR3 is CAWSVSVEDNEQFF. In nucleotides, the sequence is TGTGCCTGGAGTGTGAGCGTCGAGGACAATGAGCAGTTCTTC. The rearranged segments are TRBV30 and TRBJ2-1; no D gene is confidently identified. The junction carries 11 bases between V and J, which are trimmed by 0 bases and 5 bases respectively. CDR1 and CDR2 (GTSNPN, SVGIG) derive from the germline V gene (reference sequence). From its cysteine to its phenylalanine, the CDR3 spans 14 amino acids. Of the read, only the CDR3 DNA is kept; its 42 bases are in frame from base 1.